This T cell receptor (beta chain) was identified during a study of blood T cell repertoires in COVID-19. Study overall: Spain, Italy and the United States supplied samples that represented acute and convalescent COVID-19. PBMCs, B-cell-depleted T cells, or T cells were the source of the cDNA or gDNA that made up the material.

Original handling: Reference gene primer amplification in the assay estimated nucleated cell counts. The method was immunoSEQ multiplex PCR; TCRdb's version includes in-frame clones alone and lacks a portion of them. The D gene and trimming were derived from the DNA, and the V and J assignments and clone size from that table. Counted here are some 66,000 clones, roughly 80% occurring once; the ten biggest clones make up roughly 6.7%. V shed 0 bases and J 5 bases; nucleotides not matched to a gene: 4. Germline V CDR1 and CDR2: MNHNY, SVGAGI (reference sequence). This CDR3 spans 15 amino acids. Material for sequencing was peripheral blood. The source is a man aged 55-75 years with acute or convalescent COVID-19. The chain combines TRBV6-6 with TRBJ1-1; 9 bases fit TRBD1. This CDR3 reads CASSYSGTGRTEAFF. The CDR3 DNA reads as TGTGCCAGCAGTTACTCAGGGACAGGGAGGACTGAAGCTTTCTTT.